Listed below are T cell receptor beta chains from one sample, sequenced in a study of T cell repertoires in cytomegalovirus infection. TCRdb fed the reads into MiXCR, producing one record per CDR3 protein. Among around 77,000 distinct CDR3 sequences listed, 20% to 25% were seen once. Their recognized antigens are unknown. This specimen consisted of CD8+ T cells from cultured PBMCs, obtained from culture after CMV antigen stimulation. The receptor set was obtained from a human donor in good health (CMV status not recorded). Some clones in this sample may be carry-over from other donors' samples. CDR3s include the opening cysteine and the closing phenylalanine or tryptophan. Fields, in order: V gene, J gene, D gene, clone size, CDR3 protein, CDR3 DNA. A D gene is named only where the DNA matches it firmly. The listing skips clone size in some rows; elsewhere it reads once, few, many or a size class.

V gene: TRBV7-6; J gene: TRBJ2-1; D gene: TRBD2; clone size: -; CDR3 protein: CASSPRGSSYNEQFF; CDR3 DNA: TGTGCCAGCAGCCCGCGGGGGAGCTCCTACAATGAGCAGTTCTTC
V gene: TRBV7-8; J gene: TRBJ2-5; D gene: TRBD2; clone size: few; CDR3 protein: CASSLEGLAGGPISQETQYF; CDR3 DNA: TGTGCCAGCAGCCTCGAGGGACTAGCGGGGGGGCCCATTAGTCAAGAGACCCAGTACTTC
V gene: TRBV9; J gene: TRBJ1-2; D gene: -; clone size: -; CDR3 protein: CASSVEGTANYGYTF; CDR3 DNA: TGTGCCAGCAGCGTAGAAGGCACAGCTAACTATGGCTACACCTTC
V gene: TRBV20-1; J gene: TRBJ1-2; D gene: -; clone size: few; CDR3 protein: CSARGRNYGYTF; CDR3 DNA: TGCAGTGCTAGAGGGAGAAACTATGGCTACACCTTC
V gene: TRBV12-3/TRBV12-4; J gene: TRBJ2-3; D gene: -; clone size: -; CDR3 protein: CASSRGTSTDTQYF; CDR3 DNA: TGTGCCAGCAGTCGGGGGACTAGCACAGATACGCAGTATTTT
V gene: TRBV7-2; J gene: TRBJ1-2; D gene: TRBD1; clone size: many; CDR3 protein: CASSLAPTGGNYGYTF; CDR3 DNA: TGTGCCAGCAGCTTAGCCCCGACAGGGGGCAACTATGGCTACACCTTC
V gene: TRBV7-2; J gene: TRBJ1-5; D gene: TRBD1; clone size: many; CDR3 protein: CASSFWDSNQPQHF; CDR3 DNA: TGTGCCAGCAGCTTCTGGGACAGTAATCAGCCCCAGCATTTT
V gene: TRBV12-3/TRBV12-4; J gene: TRBJ1-1; D gene: -; clone size: many; CDR3 protein: CASSHTRSGPKAFF; CDR3 DNA: TGTGCCAGCAGTCACACTCGGAGCGGCCCCAAAGCTTTCTTT
V gene: TRBV5-6; J gene: TRBJ1-2; D gene: TRBD1; clone size: -; CDR3 protein: CASSLGQGDYGYTF; CDR3 DNA: TGTGCCAGCAGTTTAGGACAGGGTGACTATGGCTACACCTTC
V gene: TRBV27; J gene: TRBJ1-2; D gene: TRBD1; clone size: -; CDR3 protein: CASSHLPRDRGYGYTF; CDR3 DNA: TGTGCCAGCAGTCATCTGCCCCGGGACAGGGGGTATGGCTACACCTTC
V gene: TRBV6-5; J gene: TRBJ1-1; D gene: -; clone size: -; CDR3 protein: CASSYQFMNTEAFF; CDR3 DNA: TGTGCCAGCAGTTATCAGTTCATGAACACTGAAGCTTTCTTT
V gene: TRBV4-1; J gene: TRBJ1-1; D gene: TRBD1; clone size: -; CDR3 protein: CASSQVEGANTEAFF; CDR3 DNA: TGCGCCAGCAGCCAAGTGGAGGGGGCGAACACTGAAGCTTTCTTT
V gene: TRBV6-6; J gene: TRBJ1-6; D gene: TRBD1; clone size: -; CDR3 protein: CASSPTGGTPLHF; CDR3 DNA: TGTGCCAGCAGTCCTACAGGGGGTACACCCCTCCACTTT
V gene: TRBV28; J gene: TRBJ2-7; D gene: -; clone size: -; CDR3 protein: CASSYRVVGEQYF; CDR3 DNA: TGTGCCAGCAGTTACAGGGTAGTAGGCGAGCAGTACTTC
V gene: TRBV5-6; J gene: TRBJ1-1; D gene: -; clone size: -; CDR3 protein: CASSLPQGGPAFF; CDR3 DNA: TGTGCCAGCAGCTTGCCACAGGGTGGACCAGCTTTCTTT
V gene: TRBV6-1; J gene: TRBJ1-5; D gene: -; clone size: few; CDR3 protein: CASSDSVHQPQHF; CDR3 DNA: TGTGCCAGCAGTGATAGCGTACATCAGCCCCAGCATTTT
V gene: TRBV7-9; J gene: TRBJ2-7; D gene: TRBD1; clone size: -; CDR3 protein: CASSPRDRRYEQYF; CDR3 DNA: TGTGCCAGCAGCCCCCGGGACAGGAGATACGAGCAGTACTTC
V gene: TRBV7-8; J gene: TRBJ2-7; D gene: -; clone size: few; CDR3 protein: CASSLGADEQYF; CDR3 DNA: TGTGCCAGCAGCTTAGGCGCTGACGAGCAGTACTTC
V gene: TRBV29-1; J gene: TRBJ2-7; D gene: TRBD1; clone size: few; CDR3 protein: CSAGRQGGSYEQYF; CDR3 DNA: TGCAGCGCCGGAAGACAGGGCGGATCCTACGAGCAGTACTTC
V gene: TRBV2; J gene: TRBJ2-3; D gene: TRBD1; clone size: -; CDR3 protein: CASSFRGQEDTQYF; CDR3 DNA: TGTGCCAGCAGTTTCAGGGGGCAGGAAGATACGCAGTATTTT
V gene: TRBV27; J gene: TRBJ2-7; D gene: TRBD1; clone size: -; CDR3 protein: CASSRQGAVNEQYF; CDR3 DNA: TGTGCCAGCAGTAGACAGGGGGCGGTCAACGAGCAGTACTTC
V gene: TRBV20-1; J gene: TRBJ2-3; D gene: -; clone size: few; CDR3 protein: CSATTVGDPTDTQYF; CDR3 DNA: TGCAGTGCTACCACCGTGGGGGATCCCACAGATACGCAGTATTTT
V gene: TRBV7-2; J gene: TRBJ2-2; D gene: -; clone size: many; CDR3 protein: CASSPRTLNTGELFF; CDR3 DNA: TGTGCCAGCAGCCCCCGGACTCTTAACACCGGGGAGCTGTTTTTT
V gene: TRBV27; J gene: TRBJ2-1; D gene: TRBD2; clone size: -; CDR3 protein: CASSPLAGGRDEQFF; CDR3 DNA: TGTGCCAGCAGTCCATTAGCGGGGGGGAGGGATGAGCAGTTCTTC
V gene: TRBV7-6; J gene: TRBJ1-2; D gene: -; clone size: -; CDR3 protein: CASSLGEARGYTF; CDR3 DNA: TGTGCCAGCAGCCTGGGAGAGGCTCGGGGCTACACCTTC
V gene: TRBV12-3/TRBV12-4; J gene: TRBJ2-3; D gene: -; clone size: -; CDR3 protein: CASSPPDTQYF; CDR3 DNA: TGTGCCAGCAGCCCTCCGGATACGCAGTATTTT
V gene: TRBV7-3; J gene: TRBJ1-1; D gene: -; clone size: -; CDR3 protein: CASSFGTDFFF; CDR3 DNA: TGTGCCAGCAGCTTCGGGACCGACTTTTTCTTT
V gene: TRBV7-2; J gene: TRBJ2-1; D gene: -; clone size: few; CDR3 protein: CASSPRLDEQFF; CDR3 DNA: TGTGCCAGCAGCCCCCGCTTAGATGAGCAGTTCTTC
V gene: TRBV12-3/TRBV12-4; J gene: TRBJ1-1; D gene: -; clone size: few; CDR3 protein: CASSLEGRGTEAFF; CDR3 DNA: TGTGCCAGCAGTTTGGAGGGGCGCGGGACTGAAGCTTTCTTT
V gene: TRBV12-3/TRBV12-4; J gene: TRBJ1-2; D gene: -; clone size: medium-sized; CDR3 protein: CASRQGWYGYTF; CDR3 DNA: TGTGCCAGCAGACAGGGTTGGTATGGCTACACCTTC
V gene: TRBV12-3/TRBV12-4; J gene: TRBJ1-3; D gene: -; clone size: -; CDR3 protein: CASSLFGRRNTIYF; CDR3 DNA: TGTGCCAGCAGTTTATTTGGACGGAGAAACACCATATATTTT
V gene: TRBV15; J gene: TRBJ2-7; D gene: TRBD1; clone size: -; CDR3 protein: CATSRYTLTLQGAGYEQYF; CDR3 DNA: TGTGCCACCAGCAGATATACCCTTACCTTACAGGGGGCCGGGTACGAGCAGTACTTC
V gene: TRBV4-3; J gene: TRBJ2-2; D gene: -; clone size: few; CDR3 protein: CASSQDNTGELFF; CDR3 DNA: TGCGCCAGCAGCCAAGACAACACCGGGGAGCTGTTTTTT
V gene: TRBV6-8; J gene: TRBJ1-1; D gene: -; clone size: -; CDR3 protein: CASSLWTVNTEAFF; CDR3 DNA: TGTGCCAGCAGCTTGTGGACGGTGAACACTGAAGCTTTCTTT
V gene: TRBV4-3; J gene: TRBJ2-3; D gene: TRBD1; clone size: few; CDR3 protein: CASSKRQGSTDTQYF; CDR3 DNA: TGCGCCAGCAGCAAACGACAGGGTAGCACAGATACGCAGTATTTT
V gene: TRBV25-1; J gene: TRBJ2-2; D gene: -; clone size: -; CDR3 protein: CASSEYKVDLRNTGELFF; CDR3 DNA: TGTGCCAGCAGTGAATATAAAGTTGACCTCAGGAACACCGGGGAGCTGTTTTTT
V gene: TRBV7-9; J gene: TRBJ2-7; D gene: -; clone size: -; CDR3 protein: CASSLGVAAYEQYF; CDR3 DNA: TGTGCCAGCAGCTTAGGGGTAGCAGCCTACGAGCAGTACTTC
V gene: TRBV7-3; J gene: TRBJ2-1; D gene: -; clone size: -; CDR3 protein: CASSSSPGTPNEQFF; CDR3 DNA: TGTGCCAGCAGCTCTAGCCCCGGGACTCCAAATGAGCAGTTCTTC
V gene: TRBV7-2; J gene: TRBJ1-1; D gene: -; clone size: -; CDR3 protein: CASSVYRSGAFF; CDR3 DNA: TGTGCCAGCAGCGTCTACAGGAGTGGAGCTTTCTTT
V gene: TRBV11-2; J gene: TRBJ2-3; D gene: -; clone size: -; CDR3 protein: CASSARAGTYTDTQYF; CDR3 DNA: TGTGCCAGCAGCGCGAGAGCCGGGACTTACACAGATACGCAGTATTTT
V gene: TRBV5-6; J gene: TRBJ2-7; D gene: TRBD1; clone size: -; CDR3 protein: CASSPTDPRTGGNHNYYEQYF; CDR3 DNA: TGTGCCAGCAGCCCTACCGACCCGCGGACAGGGGGCAACCACAATTACTACGAGCAGTACTTC
V gene: TRBV4-3; J gene: TRBJ2-7; D gene: -; clone size: -; CDR3 protein: CASSHSGQTYEQYF; CDR3 DNA: TGCGCCAGCAGCCATTCCGGGCAGACCTACGAGCAGTACTTC
V gene: TRBV27; J gene: TRBJ2-7; D gene: -; clone size: few; CDR3 protein: CASSPQGGEQYF; CDR3 DNA: TGTGCCAGCAGTCCCCAGGGGGGCGAGCAGTACTTC
V gene: TRBV7-2; J gene: TRBJ2-5; D gene: TRBD2; clone size: -; CDR3 protein: CASSLKESGGKQETQYF; CDR3 DNA: TGTGCCAGCAGCTTAAAGGAAAGCGGGGGGAAGCAAGAGACCCAGTACTTC
V gene: TRBV27; J gene: TRBJ1-2; D gene: -; clone size: -; CDR3 protein: CASSQGGTEGYTF; CDR3 DNA: TGTGCCAGCAGCCAAGGGGGTACGGAAGGCTACACCTTC
V gene: TRBV7-2; J gene: TRBJ1-4; D gene: -; clone size: medium-sized; CDR3 protein: CASSLATNEKLFF; CDR3 DNA: TGTGCCAGCAGCTTAGCGACTAACGAAAAACTGTTTTTT
V gene: TRBV7-8; J gene: TRBJ1-5; D gene: -; clone size: few; CDR3 protein: CASSHGTAVHQPQHF; CDR3 DNA: TGTGCCAGCAGTCATGGGACGGCGGTCCATCAGCCCCAGCATTTT
V gene: TRBV7-6; J gene: TRBJ2-6; D gene: TRBD2; clone size: -; CDR3 protein: CASSRDYPLSGANVLTF; CDR3 DNA: TGTGCCAGCAGCCGGGACTACCCGCTCTCTGGGGCCAACGTCCTGACTTTC
V gene: TRBV4-1; J gene: TRBJ1-1; D gene: -; clone size: few; CDR3 protein: CASSQDHPARPGEAFF; CDR3 DNA: TGCGCCAGCAGCCAAGACCATCCGGCCCGCCCCGGTGAAGCTTTCTTT
V gene: TRBV7-2; J gene: TRBJ2-2; D gene: TRBD1; clone size: few; CDR3 protein: CASSSAPGTGGSYTGELFF; CDR3 DNA: TGTGCCAGCAGCTCGGCGCCCGGGACAGGGGGCTCGTACACCGGGGAGCTGTTTTTT
V gene: TRBV4-2; J gene: TRBJ1-4; D gene: -; clone size: few; CDR3 protein: CASSPTWGGINEKLFF; CDR3 DNA: TGTGCCAGCAGCCCTACGTGGGGGGGGATTAATGAAAAACTGTTTTTT
V gene: TRBV7-6; J gene: TRBJ2-1; D gene: -; clone size: few; CDR3 protein: CASSLALGWDEQFF; CDR3 DNA: TGTGCCAGCAGCTTAGCGCTGGGCTGGGATGAGCAGTTCTTC
V gene: TRBV7-9; J gene: TRBJ2-1; D gene: -; clone size: -; CDR3 protein: CASSLDRVEQFF; CDR3 DNA: TGTGCCAGCAGCTTAGATAGGGTTGAGCAGTTCTTC
V gene: TRBV7-2; J gene: TRBJ2-3; D gene: TRBD2; clone size: few; CDR3 protein: CASSLGTSGVDTQYF; CDR3 DNA: TGTGCCAGCAGCTTAGGGACTAGCGGGGTTGATACGCAGTATTTT
V gene: TRBV7-6; J gene: TRBJ2-1; D gene: -; clone size: -; CDR3 protein: CASSPGRGGGQFF; CDR3 DNA: TGTGCCAGCAGCCCTGGACGCGGAGGAGGGCAGTTCTTC
V gene: TRBV7-2; J gene: TRBJ2-2; D gene: -; clone size: -; CDR3 protein: CASSLDGALVLNTGELFF; CDR3 DNA: TGTGCCAGCAGCTTAGATGGGGCGCTCGTGCTAAACACCGGGGAGCTGTTTTTT
V gene: TRBV7-2; J gene: TRBJ1-1; D gene: -; clone size: few; CDR3 protein: CASGSKTGMNTEAFF; CDR3 DNA: TGTGCCAGCGGGTCGAAGACAGGCATGAACACTGAAGCTTTCTTT
V gene: TRBV4-3; J gene: TRBJ2-2; D gene: -; clone size: -; CDR3 protein: CASMGRNTGELFF; CDR3 DNA: TGCGCCAGCATGGGGCGGAACACCGGGGAGCTGTTTTTT